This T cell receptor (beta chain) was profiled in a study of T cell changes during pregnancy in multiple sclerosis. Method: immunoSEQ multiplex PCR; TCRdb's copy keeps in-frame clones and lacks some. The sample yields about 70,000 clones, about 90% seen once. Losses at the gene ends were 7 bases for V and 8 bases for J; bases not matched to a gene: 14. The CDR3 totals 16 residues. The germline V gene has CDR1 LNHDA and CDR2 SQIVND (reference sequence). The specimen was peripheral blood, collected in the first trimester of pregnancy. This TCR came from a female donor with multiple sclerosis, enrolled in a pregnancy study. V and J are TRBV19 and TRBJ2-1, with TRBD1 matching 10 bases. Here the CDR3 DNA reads TGTGCCAGTACCCCAAGGACAGGGGGAAATGTCGATGAGCAGTTCTTC. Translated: CASTPRTGGNVDEQFF.